The source of this TCR beta chain is a study of a mutant IDH1 vaccine in newly diagnosed glioma. Across the whole study: Patients under treatment included about 62% males and approximately 38% females and had a mean age of approximately 40 years. Former treatment meant radiotherapy, temozolomide, or both; the majority had gotten both. Study-level results: Pseudoprogression looked unconnected to shifts in top peripheral T cell clonotypes.

The CDR3 has 14 residues. Germline V gives CDR1 LNHDA, CDR2 SQIVND (reference sequence). V dropped 5 bases and J dropped 7 bases, with 14 bases sitting between them. Time point noted: baseline, week 1 (first vaccination visit). Treatment indicated: pre-vaccination baseline after standard-of-care therapy. Astrocytomas found in donors were new, WHO grade 3 or 4, IDH1-mutant and ATRX-lost. A word on this clone: Its cognate antigen is unknown.

Sequenced by immunoSEQ multiplex PCR; TCRdb stores in-frame clones only, minus some. This table holds tens of thousands of clones, 70% to 90% found once. The specimen was PBMCs, collected from a glioma patient treated with radiotherapy, temozolomide or both. J is TRBJ1-4 and V is TRBV19; D gene unclear. The receptor was derived from a man in his forties with glioma. The CDR3 is CASSSASGGEKLFF. CDR3 bases: TGTGCCAGTAGTTCTGCGTCAGGCGGTGAAAAACTGTTTTTT.